These 17 T cell receptor beta chains originate from one sample sequenced in a study of shared clonotypes between healthy human individuals. Sequencing used immunoSEQ multiplex PCR; TCRdb keeps in-frame clones, though not all of them. The data contain hundreds of thousands of clones, approximately 96% of them singletons. Only CD45RO-negative cells positively selected for CCR7 counted as naive CD8 cells, so terminally differentiated effector memory CD45RA+ cells were excluded. The specimen was naive CD8+ T cells sorted from blood. These receptors came from a woman in her twenties or thirties in good health.

This clone was recorded once. This chain uses TRBV4-1 with TRBJ1-1; D uncertain. Germline V gives CDR1 MGHRA, CDR2 YSYEKL. CDR3 length equals 16 residues. The ends were cut back, 3 bases at V and 8 bases at J, with 22 bases in the middle. CDR3 sequence: CASSHRMSVLLIEAFF. The CDR3 bases are TGCGCCAGCAGCCACCGGATGTCGGTACTTCTCATAGAAGCTTTCTTT.

The chain joins TRBV5-6 to TRBJ2-5, with 7 bases that match TRBD2. The CDR3 contains 13 residues. Germline-derived CDR1 and CDR2 are SGHDT and YYEEEE. V gave up 3 bases and J gave up 14 bases; unmatched junction bases: 13. Here the CDR3 DNA reads TGTGCCAGCAGCTCCTGGGAGGCGGGAGTAGGATACTTC. Residues: CASSSWEAGVGYF. Drawing the rest from reference TRBV5-6 and TRBJ2-5, the complete variable domain is DAGVTQSPTHLIKTRGQQVTLRCSPKSGHDTVSWYQQALGQGPQFIFQYYEEEERQRGNFPDRFSGHQFPNYSSELNVNALLLGDSALYLCASSSWEAGVGYFGPGTRLLVL.

The rearrangement uses TRBV7-9 and TRBJ2-1; D unclear. The V end was cut by 6 bases, the J end by 9 bases, with 9 bases between. The CDR3 length is 11 residues. CDR1 is SEHNR and CDR2 is FQNEAQ in the germline V gene (reference sequence). The CDR3 reads CASRAAAEQFF. DNA of the CDR3: TGTGCCAGCAGGGCGGCGGCTGAGCAGTTCTTC.

The chain has TRBV5-1 and TRBJ2-7; 7 nucleotides match TRBD2. J was trimmed by 4 bases and V by 7 bases; bases with no gene match: 8. Germline V gene lookup returns CDR1 SGHRS and CDR2 YFSETQ. The CDR3 runs 13 residues. CDR3 nucleotide sequence: TGCGCCAGCCGTACGGGAGGTGGTTACGAGCAGTACTTC. It specifies CASRTGGGYEQYF.

The chain recombines TRBV5-4 with TRBJ1-1; no firm D call. CDR3 length equals 15 residues. V was shortened by 3 bases and J by 1 base, with 13 bases between the two germline ends. Germline V lookup: CDR1 SGHNT, CDR2 YYREEE (reference sequence). The chain's CDR3 is CASSSEAAPNTEAFF. The CDR3 bases are TGTGCCAGCAGCTCCGAGGCGGCCCCGAACACTGAAGCTTTCTTT.

The chain links TRBV4-1 to TRBJ2-5; D may be TRBD2 (5 bases). Gene TRBJ2-7 matches the end of the DNA better, so the J call may be wrong. Germline lookup yields CDR1 MGHRA and CDR2 YSYEKL. The CDR3 covers 15 residues. This chain's CDR3 is CASSQDSGLTYEQYF. The CDR3 region has the DNA TGCGCCAGCAGCCAAGATTCGGGGTTGACTTACGAGCAGTACTTC.

CDR3 nucleotides: TGTGCCAGCAGCTTAGGACAGGGAGGGTACGAGCAGTACTTC. Translation: CASSLGQGGYEQYF. The chain employs TRBV11-2 and TRBJ2-7; the D gene could be TRBD1 or TRBD2 (7 bases each). Germline lookup yields CDR1 SGHAT and CDR2 FQNNGV. The V end was cut by 1 base, the J end by 4 bases, with 11 bases between. This CDR3 contains 14 residues.

This clone has a single count. Other DNA sequences from this sample encode an identical CDR3 as well. The chain uses TRBV27 and TRBJ2-1; D remains ambiguous. Germline values: CDR1 MNHEY, CDR2 SMNVEV (reference sequence). V lost 0 bases to trimming and J lost 0 bases, with 9 bases between them. The CDR3 is made up of 16 amino acids. CDR3 nucleotide sequence: TGTGCCAGCAGTTTATCGGTAGCAGGCTCCTACAATGAGCAGTTCTTC. It specifies CASSLSVAGSYNEQFF.

The chain is built from TRBV9 and TRBJ2-1; TRBD2 aligns across 8 bases. Germline V CDR1 and CDR2: SGDLS, YYNGEE. The J segment lost 9 bases and the V segment lost 6 bases, leaving 17 bases of the junction unmatched. CDR3 length equals 16 residues. The CDR3 DNA is TGTGCCAGCACTTCGCTAGCGGGCTCCCTATTGGGTGAGCAGTTCTTC. It yields the protein CASTSLAGSLLGEQFF. The full variable domain, in which reference TRBV9 and TRBJ2-1 provide the parts outside the CDR3, is DSGVTQTPKHLITATGQRVTLRCSPRSGDLSVYWYQQSLDQGLQFLIQYYNGEERAKGNILERFSAQQFPDLHSELNLSSLELGDSALYFCASTSLAGSLLGEQFFGPGTRLTVL.

Concerning this clone: Relative to the germline gene, one junction end is altered; a read error may explain this. V usage is TRBV10-1 and J usage is TRBJ2-7, with TRBD1 matching 7 bases. CDR3 length: 13 residues. Germline CDR1 and CDR2: WNHNN and SYGVQD (reference sequence). The CDR3, as DNA: TGCGCCAGCAGTGGGGGTGAGGGGGCTGAGCAACGATTC. Translating gives CASSGGEGAEQRF.

This clone was seen just once. The V and J genes are TRBV28 and TRBJ2-5, with D possibly being TRBD1 (6 bases). Germline V gives CDR1 MDHEN, CDR2 SYDVKM. CDR3 length: 15 residues. The V and J ends lost 3 bases and 4 bases respectively, with 15 bases between them. The CDR3 nucleotides are TGTGCCAGCAGTTTTACATCAGGGGCAGGAGAGACCCAGTACTTC. This codes for CASSFTSGAGETQYF. Together with reference TRBV28 and TRBJ2-5, the CDR3 gives the full variable domain: DVKVTQSSRYLVKRTGEKVFLECVQDMDHENMFWYRQDPGLGLRLIYFSYDVKMKEKGDIPEGYSVSREKKERFSLILESASTNQTSMYLCASSFTSGAGETQYFGPGTRLLVL.

The chain joins TRBV28 to TRBJ1-5, with 10 bases matching TRBD1. This CDR3 is built from 22 residues. Germline CDR1 reads MDHEN; CDR2 reads SYDVKM. The J segment lost 0 bases and the V segment lost 3 bases, leaving 20 bases of the junction unmatched. The CDR3 DNA sequence: TGTGCCAGCAGTTTTTGCGGGACAGGGGAGGTGTGGGGGGCCTATAGCAATCAGCCCCAGCATTTT. Encoded protein: CASSFCGTGEVWGAYSNQPQHF.

V gene TRBV19 combines with J gene TRBJ2-1; D perhaps matches TRBD2 (5 bases). CDR3 size: 17 residues. CDR1 is LNHDA and CDR2 is SQIVND in the germline V gene (reference sequence). Trimming removed 4 bases at V and 3 bases at J, with 19 bases between. CDR3 sequence reads: CASSNPPWKEGYNEQFF. CDR3 nucleotide sequence: TGTGCCAGTAGTAACCCCCCCTGGAAAGAGGGCTACAATGAGCAGTTCTTC.

The chain recombines TRBV27 with TRBJ2-1, with 7 bases aligning to TRBD2. Losses at the gene ends were 7 bases for V and 10 bases for J; bases not matched to a gene: 19. Germline V gene lookup returns CDR1 MNHEY and CDR2 SMNVEV (reference sequence). CDR3 length equals 16 residues. The CDR3 region has the DNA TGTGCCAGCATGGGGGGGGTTGGGACTTCCCGACGGGAGCAGTTCTTC. It translates to CASMGGVGTSRREQFF.

This clone was detected once. The chain is built from TRBV6-5 and TRBJ1-1, with D unresolved. The CDR3 totals 13 residues. The germline V gene encodes CDR1 MNHEY and CDR2 SVGAGI. Trimming shortened V by 2 bases and J by 3 bases, and 7 bases separated the two germline ends. The CDR3 nucleotides read TGTGCCAGCAGTTACGTATGGGACACTGAAGCTTTCTTT. Protein: CASSYVWDTEAFF.

A few counts support this clone. The chain combines TRBV28 with TRBJ2-5, with a possible D match to TRBD2 (5 bases). This CDR3 is 14 amino acids long. V lost 3 bases and J 7 bases, leaving 15 bases between the germline ends. Per germline, CDR1 MDHEN and CDR2 SYDVKM. The CDR3 DNA follows: TGTGCCAGCAGTTTTTACCCGGGGTCGGGGACCCAGTACTTC. Translating it yields CASSFYPGSGTQYF.

The chain uses TRBV30 and TRBJ2-3; perhaps TRBD2 as D (6 bases). Per germline, CDR1 GTSNPN and CDR2 SVGIG (reference sequence). Trimming removed 3 bases from V and 0 bases from J, with 19 bases in between. The CDR3 loop spans 17 amino acids. The CDR3 coding sequence is TGTGCCTGGAGGGTGGGATACGGGACTCCTAGCACAGATACGCAGTATTTT. Amino acid sequence: CAWRVGYGTPSTDTQYF. Variable domain in full (rest from reference TRBV30 and TRBJ2-3): SQTIHQWPATLVQPVGSPLSLECTVEGTSNPNLYWYRQAAGRGLQLLFYSVGIGQISSEVPQNLSASRPQDRQFILSSKKLLLSDSGFYLCAWRVGYGTPSTDTQYFGPGTRLTVL.